Described below is a single T cell receptor (beta chain) sequence and its context. Assay used: immunoSEQ multiplex PCR; TCRdb lists only in-frame clones, some missing. The table has about 110,000 clones, about 90% seen once. The data belong to a study of T cell changes during pregnancy in multiple sclerosis. V lost 6 bases and J 3 bases, leaving 9 bases between the germline ends. The CDR3 consists of 12 residues. The germline gives CDR1 MNHEY, CDR2 SMNVEV (reference sequence). The chain uses TRBV27 and TRBJ2-7; weak D call: TRBD1 (5 bases). The sequenced sample was peripheral blood, obtained before pregnancy. The receptor was isolated from a female donor with multiple sclerosis, enrolled in a pregnancy study. This chain's CDR3 is CASRGQFYEQYF. Written as DNA, the CDR3 is TGTGCCAGCAGGGGGCAATTCTACGAGCAGTACTTC.